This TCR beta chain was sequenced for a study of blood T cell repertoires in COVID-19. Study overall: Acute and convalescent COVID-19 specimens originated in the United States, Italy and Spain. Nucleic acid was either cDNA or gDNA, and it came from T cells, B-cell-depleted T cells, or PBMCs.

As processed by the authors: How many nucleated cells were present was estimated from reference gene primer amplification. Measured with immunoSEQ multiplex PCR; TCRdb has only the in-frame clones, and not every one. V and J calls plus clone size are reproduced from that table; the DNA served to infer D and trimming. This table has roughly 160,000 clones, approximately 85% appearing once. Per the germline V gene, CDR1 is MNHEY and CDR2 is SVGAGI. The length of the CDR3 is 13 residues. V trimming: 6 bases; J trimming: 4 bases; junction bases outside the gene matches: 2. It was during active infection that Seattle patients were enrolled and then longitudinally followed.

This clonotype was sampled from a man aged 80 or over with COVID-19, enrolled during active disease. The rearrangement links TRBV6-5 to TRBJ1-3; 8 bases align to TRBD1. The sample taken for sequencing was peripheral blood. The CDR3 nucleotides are TGTGCCAGCAGGACAGGGGACGGAAACACCATATATTTT. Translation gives CASRTGDGNTIYF.